These 27 T cell receptor beta chains share one sample of origin, sequenced in a study of cytomegalovirus exposure and HLA in healthy donors. 13 Jbeta primers and 60 Vbeta primers were used for the PCR. Sequencing was performed with immunoSEQ multiplex PCR; in TCRdb, only in-frame clones are kept and a portion is missing. The profile shows 100,000 to 150,000 clones, roughly 80% of them singletons. Source material: PBMCs. Every receptor here comes from a man younger than 40 in good health and CMV-seronegative.

The chain links TRBV27 to TRBJ1-2, with TRBD1 as a possible D gene (5 bases). The germline V and J ends were trimmed by 6 bases and 7 bases, with 12 bases remaining between them. Germline V gene data show CDR1 as MNHEY and CDR2 as SMNVEV (reference sequence). The CDR3 length is 12 residues. The chain's CDR3 is CASRAGPTGYTF. The CDR3 nucleotides read TGTGCCAGCAGAGCAGGGCCGACTGGCTACACCTTC.

The chain uses TRBV4-3 and TRBJ1-2; 7 bases are shared with TRBD1. J gave up 3 bases and V 0 bases, and 1 base lay outside the gene matches. There are 14 residues in the CDR3. In germline, CDR1 is LGHNA, CDR2 YSLEER. This chain's CDR3 is CASSQDRGYYGYTF. CDR3 DNA sequence: TGCGCCAGCAGCCAAGACAGGGGGTACTATGGCTACACCTTC.

This clone has only one observation. This chain joins TRBV29-1 and TRBJ1-5, with TRBD1 as a possible D gene (6 bases). The CDR3 totals 13 residues. Germline assignment: CDR1 SQVTM and CDR2 ANQGSEA. V was cut by 4 bases and J by 6 bases, with 13 bases left in between. CDR3 region: CSVVTGPGQPQHF. The DNA for the CDR3 is TGCAGCGTTGTAACAGGGCCGGGTCAGCCCCAGCATTTT. Full variable domain (rest looked up from reference TRBV29-1 and TRBJ1-5): SAVISQKPSRDICQRGTSLTIQCQVDSQVTMMFWYRQQPGQSLTLIATANQGSEATYESGFVIDKFPISRPNLTFSTLTVSNMSPEDSSIYLCSVVTGPGQPQHFGDGTRLSIL.

With regard to this clone: Other DNA variants within this sample encode the same CDR3. The CDR3 DNA reads TGCGCCAGCAGCTCCGGACAGGTACAAGAGACCCAGTACTTC. It yields the protein CASSSGQVQETQYF. The rearrangement joins TRBV5-1 to TRBJ2-5, with TRBD1 identical over 7 bases. Unmatched junction bases numbered 4, after V lost 3 bases and J lost 2 bases. This CDR3 contains 14 residues. CDR1 SGHRS and CDR2 YFSETQ come from the germline V gene.

In regard to this clone: The junction departs from the called germline gene at one end, perhaps through a read error. The chain has TRBV11-2 and TRBJ2-6, with D tentatively TRBD1 (5 bases). The CDR3 contains 15 residues. Per germline, CDR1 SGHAT and CDR2 FQNNGV. The CDR3 DNA reads as TGTGCCAGCAGCTTACCCGGGCCTGGGGCCAACGGCCTGACTTTC. The encoded protein is CASSLPGPGANGLTF.

The chain links TRBV5-4 to TRBJ2-2, with 8 bases lining up with TRBD2. V trimming: 4 bases; J trimming: 6 bases; junction bases outside the gene matches: 8. Germline V gene sequence: CDR1 SGHNT, CDR2 YYREEE (reference sequence). The CDR3 totals 15 residues. The CDR3 region has the DNA TGTGCCAGCAGCCCTGGACTAGCCGGGGCCGGGGAGCTGTTTTTT. Encoded protein: CASSPGLAGAGELFF.

This rearrangement joins TRBV7-9 to TRBJ2-1; 8 bases are shared with TRBD2. CDR1 and CDR2 (germline): SEHNR, FQNEAQ (reference sequence). This CDR3 is built from 16 residues. Trimming at V came to 2 bases and at J to 0 bases, leaving 3 bases not matched to a gene. The CDR3 here is CASSLTSGVSYNEQFF. The DNA of the CDR3 is TGTGCCAGCAGCTTAACTAGCGGAGTCTCCTACAATGAGCAGTTCTTC.

The rearrangement uses TRBV10-3 and TRBJ2-3; 10 bases agree with TRBD1. V lost 8 bases and J lost 4; bases outside the gene matches: 9. The CDR3 has 15 residues. The germline CDR1 and CDR2 sequences are ENHRY and SYGVKD. This CDR3 reads CAISRTGGDSDTQYF. The CDR3 DNA is TGTGCCATCTCACGGACAGGGGGGGACTCAGATACGCAGTATTTT.

This clone was seen just once. The chain joins TRBV6-6 to TRBJ2-3, with a tentative D call TRBD1 (6 bases). The CDR3 extends over 13 amino acids. The germline V and J ends were trimmed by 7 bases and 2 bases, with 10 bases remaining between them. Per germline, CDR1 MNHNY and CDR2 SVGAGI (reference sequence). The CDR3 nucleotides read TGTGCCAGCAATGGACAGTTCACAGATACGCAGTATTTT. The encoded protein is CASNGQFTDTQYF.

In DNA, the CDR3 is TGTGCCAGCAGCTTAGATGGGACAGCCGGAGATACGCAGTATTTT. Translation gives CASSLDGTAGDTQYF. The chain is built from TRBV11-2 and TRBJ2-3, with 7 bases matching TRBD1. Germline CDR1 SGHAT, CDR2 FQNNGV. V lost 0 bases to trimming and J lost 5 bases; unmatched junction nucleotides: 5. The CDR3 contains 15 residues.

The V gene is TRBV6-1, the J gene TRBJ1-2, with 8 nucleotides matching TRBD1. The germline V gene encodes CDR1 MNHNS and CDR2 SASEGT. This CDR3 is 13 amino acids long. Unmatched junction bases numbered 4, after V lost 5 bases and J lost 5 bases. CDR3 amino acids: CASSWTGSYGYTF. The CDR3 DNA sequence: TGTGCCAGCAGTTGGACAGGGAGTTATGGCTACACCTTC.

This chain joins TRBV25-1 and TRBJ2-5; the match to TRBD1 covers 7 bases. The assigned J gene may be wrong: the sequence end matches TRBJ2-7 better. The CDR3 consists of 16 residues. The germline gives CDR1 MGHDK, CDR2 SYGVNS. The CDR3 loop is CASSAPSATGNYEQYF. CDR3 nucleotides: TGTGCCAGCAGTGCCCCCTCCGCGACAGGGAACTACGAGCAGTACTTC.

This chain joins TRBV7-9 and TRBJ2-5; D is undetermined. The CDR3 covers 13 residues. Germline CDR1 reads SEHNR; CDR2 reads FQNEAQ (reference sequence). V lost 4 bases to trimming and J lost 5 bases, with 11 bases between them. CDR3 DNA: TGTGCCAGCAGCTACCGCCCACGGGAGACCCAGTACTTC. It yields the protein CASSYRPRETQYF.

The rearrangement uses TRBV7-8 and TRBJ2-2; TRBD1 aligns across 8 bases. This CDR3 is 18 amino acids long. V lost 2 bases to trimming and J lost 3 bases; unmatched junction nucleotides: 11. CDR1 is SGHVS and CDR2 is FQNEAQ in the germline V gene. The CDR3 loop is CASSLTAPGGSYTGELFF. In DNA, the CDR3 is TGTGCCAGCAGCTTAACGGCCCCAGGGGGCTCGTACACCGGGGAGCTGTTTTTT.

The chain combines TRBV2 with TRBJ1-5, with D perhaps TRBD1 (5 bases). Germline assignment: CDR1 SNHLY and CDR2 FYNNEI. Between the trimmed V and J ends, which lost 1 base and 6 bases, there was a span of 13 bases. The CDR3 consists of 15 residues. The CDR3 nucleotides read TGTGCCAGCAGTGAAGACGAGCGGGGCGGTCAGCCCCAGCATTTT. Translating gives CASSEDERGGQPQHF.

This rearrangement joins TRBV11-2 to TRBJ2-1; D not resolved. Germline V gene data show CDR1 as SGHAT and CDR2 as FQNNGV. The CDR3 contains 14 residues. The ends were cut back, 0 bases at V and 3 bases at J, with 6 bases in the middle. The CDR3 loop reads CASSLDPSYNEQFF. In DNA form, the CDR3 reads TGTGCCAGCAGCTTAGATCCGAGCTACAATGAGCAGTTCTTC.

The chain has TRBV4-3 and TRBJ1-1; a possible D gene is TRBD1 (5 bases). The CDR3 extends over 16 amino acids. Germline CDR1 is LGHNA and CDR2 is YSLEER. V was trimmed by 3 bases and J by 1 base, leaving 15 bases between them. The chain's CDR3 is CASSQWPGGTNTEAFF. The CDR3 nucleotides are TGCGCCAGCAGCCAGTGGCCGGGGGGAACGAACACTGAAGCTTTCTTT.

The chain links TRBV9 to TRBJ1-2; 7 bases map to TRBD1. The CDR3 loop spans 13 amino acids. Losses at the gene ends were 3 bases for V and 8 bases for J; bases not matched to a gene: 7. Germline V lookup: CDR1 SGDLS, CDR2 YYNGEE. The CDR3 is CASSALVRGGYTF. The CDR3, as DNA: TGTGCCAGCAGCGCCCTAGTCAGGGGGGGCTACACCTTC.

This clone has a handful of counts. V gene TRBV5-6 combines with J gene TRBJ1-1, with 10 bases aligning to TRBD1. CDR3 length: 15 residues. Germline CDR1 is SGHDT and CDR2 is YYEEEE. The V and J ends lost 4 bases and 5 bases, in that order; junction bases with no gene match: 8. This chain's CDR3 is CASSVWDRGRTEAFF. CDR3 DNA: TGTGCCAGCAGCGTGTGGGACAGGGGCAGGACTGAAGCTTTCTTT.

This clone has only one observation. The gene calls are TRBV7-9 and TRBJ2-7, with D maybe TRBD2 (5 bases). In germline, CDR1 is SEHNR, CDR2 FQNEAQ (reference sequence). V lost 6 bases and J lost 0, with 9 bases in between. The CDR3 consists of 13 residues. CDR3 residues: CASRFGDSYEQYF. The CDR3 nucleotides are TGTGCCAGCAGGTTCGGGGACTCCTACGAGCAGTACTTC.

This clone was observed a handful of times. This chain uses TRBV10-3 with TRBJ2-2; D gene unclear. CDR3 size: 17 residues. Per the germline V gene, CDR1 is ENHRY and CDR2 is SYGVKD. V was cut by 4 bases and J by 0 bases, with 15 bases left in between. The CDR3 sequence: CAISVKLDGSNTGELFF. The CDR3 bases are TGTGCCATCAGTGTAAAGCTAGACGGATCGAACACCGGGGAGCTGTTTTTT.

This clone was seen once. The V and J genes are TRBV2 and TRBJ1-2; 8 nucleotides match TRBD1. This CDR3 is built from 13 residues. J gave up 4 bases and V 10 bases, and 8 bases lay outside the gene matches. Germline values: CDR1 SNHLY, CDR2 FYNNEI. The CDR3 reads CATKQGASYGYTF. DNA for the CDR3: TGTGCCACAAAGCAGGGGGCGTCCTATGGCTACACCTTC. The full variable domain, rest sourced from reference TRBV2 and TRBJ1-2, is EPEVTQTPSHQVTQMGQEVILRCVPISNHLYFYWYRQILGQKVEFLVSFYNNEISEKSEIFDDQFSVERPDGSNFTLKIRSTKLEDSAMYFCATKQGASYGYTFGSGTRLTVV.

The V gene is TRBV11-2, the J gene TRBJ1-5; perhaps TRBD1 as D (5 bases). Deletions cut 3 bases from V and 9 bases from J, with 12 bases between. This CDR3 spans 13 amino acids. Germline V CDR1 and CDR2: SGHAT, FQNNGV. The CDR3 here is CASSFEYQGPQHF. DNA of the CDR3: TGTGCCAGCAGCTTCGAGTACCAGGGGCCCCAGCATTTT.

A word on this clone: A junction end diverges from the germline sequence, so it may reflect a read error. The rearrangement uses TRBV2 and TRBJ2-4, with D unresolved. Germline V gene sequence: CDR1 SNHLY, CDR2 FYNNEI. This CDR3 spans 13 amino acids. DNA for the CDR3: TGTGCCAGCAGTGAACGTCCAGCCAACAGTCAGTACTTC. It translates to CASSERPANSQYF.

The chain employs TRBV6-1 and TRBJ1-5; 7 nucleotides align to TRBD1. CDR3 size: 15 residues. The V segment lost 6 bases and the J segment 0 bases; nucleotides outside the gene matches: 5. CDR1 MNHNS and CDR2 SASEGT come from the germline V gene. The CDR3, as DNA: TGTGCCAGCAGGGCAGGGGGATATAGCAATCAGCCCCAGCATTTT. This translates into CASRAGGYSNQPQHF.

The chain carries TRBV15 and TRBJ2-3; D perhaps matches TRBD2 (5 bases). Germline values: CDR1 LNHNV, CDR2 YYDKDF (reference sequence). The V and J ends lost 8 bases and 6 bases respectively, with 18 bases between them. The CDR3 extends over 14 amino acids. CDR3 loop: CATGPGLSPDTQYF. DNA for the CDR3: TGTGCCACCGGCCCCGGACTGTCACCGGATACGCAGTATTTT.

The V call is TRBV19, the J call TRBJ1-2, with 9 bases matching TRBD1. V shed 3 bases, J shed 7 bases, and the junction held 12 bases outside the gene matches. This CDR3 comprises 16 residues. The V gene's germline CDR1 is LNHDA and CDR2 SQIVND (reference sequence). The CDR3 region has the DNA TGTGCCAGTAGTATCATCCCGGGACAGGGAGTAGCTGGCTACACCTTC. Translation: CASSIIPGQGVAGYTF.